Following are 25 T cell receptor beta chains from one sample sequenced in a study of T cells in localized non-small cell lung cancer (dated by TCRdb to 2019 to 2021). The protocol used for the library was the immunoSEQ multiplex PCR assay. TCRdb limited this immuneACCESS table to in-frame rearrangements with V and J called. A share of clones is missing; checked studies link under half to unresolved V genes, and the rest is unexplained. This sample gives more than 15,000 clones in total; about 89% of them show up just once. Around 28% of the sample goes to the ten largest clones. The source material was peripheral blood, sampled before any cancer treatment. The receptors derive from a female donor older than 55 with stage III squamous cell lung carcinoma.

The rearrangement uses TRBV6-1 and TRBJ2-3; 7 bases are a match to TRBD1. The CDR3 is 15 amino acids. V shed 1 base, J shed 1 base, and the junction held 2 bases outside the gene matches. Germline loops: CDR1 MNHNS, CDR2 SASEGT. CDR3 DNA: TGTGCCAGCAGTGAAGACAGGGGCGGCACAGATACGCAGTATTTT. Its protein is CASSEDRGGTDTQYF.

The chain joins TRBV27 to TRBJ1-1, with D unclear. The V and J ends lost 2 bases and 0 bases respectively, with 4 bases between them. CDR1 is MNHEY, CDR2 SMNVEV, per germline (reference sequence). This CDR3 contains 13 residues. CDR3 coding DNA: TGTGCCAGCAGTTTAACGATGAACACTGAAGCTTTCTTT. Encoded protein: CASSLTMNTEAFF.

The CDR3 here is CASRPPGRSSYNEQFF. The CDR3 region has the DNA TGTGCCAGCAGACCCCCGGGAAGAAGCTCCTACAATGAGCAGTTCTTC. The genes are TRBV28 and TRBJ2-1, with D maybe TRBD2 (5 bases). The CDR3 totals 16 residues. Looked up from germline, CDR1 is MDHEN and CDR2 is SYDVKM. V lost 6 bases and J lost 0, with 15 bases in between.

This chain connects TRBV30 to TRBJ2-1; D may correspond to TRBD1 or TRBD2 (5 bases each). V was cut by 3 bases and J by 4 bases, with 13 bases left in between. CDR3 length: 14 residues. Germline CDR1 and CDR2: GTSNPN and SVGIG (reference sequence). The CDR3: CAWSQRGVYNEQFF. The CDR3 DNA sequence: TGTGCCTGGAGCCAACGAGGGGTGTACAATGAGCAGTTCTTC.

CDR3 protein: CASSPFQGSPLHF. CDR3 nucleotides: TGTGCCAGCAGTCCTTTTCAAGGTTCACCCCTCCACTTT. The genes are TRBV2 and TRBJ1-6; D unclear. The V gene's germline CDR1 is SNHLY and CDR2 FYNNEI. CDR3 size: 13 residues. The germline V and J ends were trimmed by 5 bases and 9 bases, with 11 bases remaining between them.

V is TRBV7-3 and J is TRBJ2-1; 10 bases fit TRBD2. CDR1 and CDR2 from the germline V gene are SGHTA and FQGTGA. V shed 4 bases, J shed 2 bases, and the junction held 5 bases outside the gene matches. This CDR3 region has 16 residues. The CDR3 here is CASSSTSGAAYNEQFF. The CDR3 bases are TGTGCCAGCAGCTCCACTAGCGGGGCTGCCTACAATGAGCAGTTCTTC.

The chain has TRBV9 and TRBJ1-4; maybe TRBD1 (5 bases). Trimming removed 0 bases from V and 7 bases from J, with 10 bases in between. The CDR3 has 14 amino acids. From germline, CDR1 is SGDLS and CDR2 YYNGEE. The CDR3 sequence: CASSVGGTPEKLFF. As DNA, the CDR3 is TGTGCCAGCAGCGTAGGTGGGACCCCTGAAAAACTGTTTTTT.

By share of the sample, this clone is medium-sized. The rearrangement joins TRBV6-4 to TRBJ2-1; 9 bases align to TRBD2. CDR1 is MRHNA, CDR2 SNTAGT, per germline. Trimming cost V 5 bases and J 6 bases; bases outside gene matches: 11. CDR3 length: 16 amino acids. In nucleotides, the CDR3 is TGTGCCAGCAGTAAGCGGGAGGTCGGGCCTCCCAATGAGCAGTTCTTC. This codes for CASSKREVGPPNEQFF.

The J gene is TRBJ2-7, the V gene TRBV6-5, with unresolved D. Germline V gives CDR1 MNHEY, CDR2 SVGAGI. V lost 6 bases and J lost 1, with 13 bases in between. This CDR3 is built from 14 residues. The CDR3 is CASSPTSPSYEQYF. CDR3 nucleotides: TGTGCCAGCAGCCCAACCAGCCCGTCCTACGAGCAGTACTTC.

The V call is TRBV19, the J call TRBJ1-4; D unresolved. The CDR3 contains 14 residues. CDR1 LNHDA and CDR2 SQIVND come from the germline V gene (reference sequence). Trimming stripped 3 bases from V and 0 bases from J, with 5 bases between. CDR3 nucleotide sequence: TGTGCCAGTAGTATGTGGGCAACTAATGAAAAACTGTTTTTT. Translation: CASSMWATNEKLFF.

The chain combines TRBV7-9 with TRBJ2-3, with D perhaps TRBD2 (7 bases). Deletions cut 0 bases from V and 6 bases from J, with 22 bases between. This CDR3 is 18 amino acids long. Germline loops: CDR1 SEHNR, CDR2 FQNEAQ (reference sequence). CDR3 nucleotides: TGTGCCAGCAGCTTAGCGTCGGGGGGCGAATACCAATTCGATACGCAGTATTTT. Encoded protein: CASSLASGGEYQFDTQYF.

The V call is TRBV6-1, the J call TRBJ1-1; D is undetermined. The CDR3 covers 15 residues. V was cut by 6 bases and J by 2 bases, with 16 bases left in between. Germline V gene sequence: CDR1 MNHNS, CDR2 SASEGT. CDR3 sequence: CASRTNSVGNTEAFF. CDR3 bases: TGTGCCAGCAGGACTAACAGCGTCGGAAACACTGAAGCTTTCTTT.

The rearrangement joins TRBV29-1 to TRBJ2-1; 9 positions agree with TRBD2. CDR3 size: 15 residues. The trim removed 0 bases at V and 2 bases at J, leaving 2 bases unmatched. Per germline, CDR1 SQVTM and CDR2 ANQGSEA. CDR3 nucleotide sequence: TGCAGCGTTGAAGATCAGCGGGAGGCCTACAATGAGCAGTTCTTC. Residues: CSVEDQREAYNEQFF.

The rearrangement uses TRBV9 and TRBJ2-1; D remains ambiguous. Trimming took off 0 bases at V and 6 bases at J, with 13 bases between the two ends. The germline CDR1 and CDR2 sequences are SGDLS and YYNGEE. The CDR3 extends over 15 amino acids. The DNA of the CDR3 is TGTGCCAGCAGCGTAGCCGGATTACCAGGCAATGAGCAGTTCTTC. Protein sequence: CASSVAGLPGNEQFF.

This chain joins TRBV19 and TRBJ2-1; TRBD1 matches at 7 bases. Germline trimming cut 3 bases from V and 4 bases from J; bases unmatched to any gene: 9. The length of the CDR3 is 16 residues. Germline lookup yields CDR1 LNHDA and CDR2 SQIVND (reference sequence). The CDR3 DNA sequence: TGTGCCAGTAGTATTTGGACAGGTGGGCGATACAATGAGCAGTTCTTC. Translating it yields CASSIWTGGRYNEQFF. Full variable domain (outside the CDR3, taken from reference TRBV19 and TRBJ2-1): DGGITQSPKYLFRKEGQNVTLSCEQNLNHDAMYWYRQDPGQGLRLIYYSQIVNDFQKGDIAEGYSVSREKKESFPLTVTSAQKNPTAFYLCASSIWTGGRYNEQFFGPGTRLTVL.

J is TRBJ1-6 and V is TRBV6-5, with 10 nucleotides matching TRBD1. The CDR3 consists of 15 residues. Germline loops: CDR1 MNHEY, CDR2 SVGAGI. J lost 7 bases, V lost 7 bases, and 7 bases had no gene match. The CDR3 sequence: CASIKLTGGNSPLHF. Written as DNA, the CDR3 is TGTGCCAGCATCAAACTGACAGGGGGCAATTCACCCCTCCACTTT.

The chain recombines TRBV4-1 with TRBJ1-5; no firm D call. V shed 3 bases and J shed 2 bases, with 8 bases lying between them. The CDR3 runs to 14 residues. CDR1 MGHRA and CDR2 YSYEKL come from the germline V gene. The chain's CDR3 is CASSQAGGNQPQHF. DNA for the CDR3: TGCGCCAGCAGCCAGGCTGGGGGCAATCAGCCCCAGCATTTT.

This clone appeared a single time. This rearrangement joins TRBV18 to TRBJ2-1; 7 bases align to TRBD1. Germline CDR1 reads KGHSH; CDR2 reads LQKENI. After removal of 2 bases from V and 10 bases from J, the junction contained 2 bases not matched to a gene. This CDR3 is 12 amino acids long. In nucleotides, the CDR3 is TGTGCCAGCTCACCAGGGACAGAAGAGCAGTTCTTC. It is translated as CASSPGTEEQFF.

V and J are TRBV27 and TRBJ1-1; perhaps TRBD1 as D (6 bases). V lost 3 bases and J 0 bases, leaving 14 bases between the germline ends. This CDR3 has 16 amino acids. The germline V gene encodes CDR1 MNHEY and CDR2 SMNVEV (reference sequence). The chain's CDR3 is CASSFLGADVNTEAFF. CDR3 sequence (DNA): TGTGCCAGCAGTTTCCTGGGGGCCGATGTGAACACTGAAGCTTTCTTT.

The chain employs TRBV28 and TRBJ2-1; 7 nucleotides agree with TRBD1. CDR3 size: 15 residues. Per the germline V gene, CDR1 is MDHEN and CDR2 is SYDVKM. V trimming: 2 bases; J trimming: 5 bases; junction bases outside the gene matches: 6. The CDR3 is CASSLVQGRNNEQFF. DNA for the CDR3: TGTGCCAGCAGTTTAGTACAGGGGAGAAACAATGAGCAGTTCTTC.

V and J are TRBV28 and TRBJ2-7; D is unresolved. Trimming took 3 bases from V and 3 from J, leaving 15 bases between them. This CDR3 has 15 amino acids. CDR1 and CDR2 (germline): MDHEN, SYDVKM. CDR3 sequence: CASSFEQVRVYEQYF. CDR3 coding DNA: TGTGCCAGCAGTTTTGAGCAAGTCCGCGTCTACGAGCAGTACTTC.

The V call is TRBV7-9, the J call TRBJ2-2; 7 positions agree with TRBD1. CDR3 length: 15 amino acids. Trimming at V came to 5 bases and at J to 0 bases, leaving 3 bases not matched to a gene. CDR1 is SEHNR and CDR2 is FQNEAQ in the germline V gene (reference sequence). This CDR3 reads CASSQDRSNTGELFF. In nucleotides, the CDR3 is TGTGCCAGCAGCCAGGACAGGTCGAACACCGGGGAGCTGTTTTTT. Based on the CDR3 plus reference TRBV7-9 and TRBJ2-2, the full variable domain is DTGVSQNPRHKITKRGQNVTFRCDPISEHNRLYWYRQTLGQGPEFLTYFQNEAQLEKSRLLSDRFSAERPKGSFSTLEIQRTEQGDSAMYLCASSQDRSNTGELFFGEGSRLTVL.

The V gene is TRBV5-8, the J gene TRBJ2-3; no definite D call. From germline, CDR1 is SGHTS and CDR2 YDEGEE. This CDR3 has 13 residues. The V and J ends lost 0 bases and 3 bases respectively, with 5 bases between them. The CDR3 coding sequence is TGTGCCAGCAGCTTGGAAGGTACAGATACGCAGTATTTT. It translates to CASSLEGTDTQYF.

The CDR3 protein is CASSDYKDTSGANVLTF. As DNA, the CDR3 is TGTGCCAGCAGTGACTACAAGGACACCTCTGGGGCCAACGTCCTGACTTTC. The chain carries TRBV25-1 and TRBJ2-6, with D perhaps TRBD1 (5 bases). The CDR3 contains 17 residues. Germline CDR1 reads MGHDK; CDR2 reads SYGVNS. The germline V and J ends were trimmed by 3 bases and 0 bases, with 12 bases remaining between them.

CDR3 sequence (DNA): TGTGCCAGCAGCTTAGACGGGGGAAAGACCGGGGAGCTGTTTTTT. It is translated as CASSLDGGKTGELFF. The rearrangement joins TRBV7-9 to TRBJ2-2; D perhaps matches TRBD2 (6 bases). Looked up from germline, CDR1 is SEHNR and CDR2 is FQNEAQ (reference sequence). The CDR3 is 15 residues long. Between the trimmed V and J ends, which lost 1 base and 5 bases, there was a span of 11 bases.